The subject of this entry is one T cell receptor beta chain. Its target is not known. This specimen comes from a study of T-cell memory formation after mild COVID-19. Study overall: TCR clusters largely stayed donor specific. Study-wide points: Specificity for SARS-CoV-2 was not confirmed among the second-wave clones peaking on day 37. The study found balanced CD4/CD8 in clones contracting day 15 to 85 and a CD4+ lean in later expanders.

Amplification by 5'RACE using constant-segment primers produced TCR alpha and TCR beta cDNA libraries that carried sample barcodes and UMIs. Each CDR3 protein gets one entry after TCRdb re-called the 5' RACE reads with MiXCR. The sample lists about 210,000 distinct CDR3 sequences; around 30% were seen once. The CDR3 runs 15 residues. Germline-derived CDR1 and CDR2 are SNHLY and FYNNEI. The V end lost 0 bases, the J end lost 8 bases, and 15 bases lay between the germline ends. The sequence derives from an adult woman who had mild COVID-19 (a few samples of this study predate the infection). Cell type and time point are not known. The rearrangement joins TRBV2 to TRBJ2-3, with D perhaps TRBD1 (5 bases). Material: PBMCs or a T cell subset sorted from them (not recorded which). CDR3 residues: CASSEARLDRGTQYF. The CDR3, as DNA: TGTGCCAGCAGTGAAGCTAGGCTCGATAGGGGTACGCAGTATTTT.